The 2 T cell receptor beta chains given below trace back to one sample, sequenced in a study of graft-versus-host responses after intestinal transplantation. Clones were sequenced by immunoSEQ multiplex PCR, and TCRdb holds only the in-frame ones, with some missing. The table lists around 100,000 clones, under 95% of them singletons, with approximately 1.2% in the top ten. No antigens are known for them. The starting material was unstimulated CD8+ T cells sorted from spleen or lymph node cells, obtained before intestinal transplant. The receptors originated from a human donor who received an intestinal transplant.

The chain has TRBV6-1 and TRBJ1-2; maybe TRBD1 (5 bases). CDR3 length: 15 residues. Germline-derived CDR1 and CDR2 are MNHNS and SASEGT. V gave up 5 bases and J gave up 4 bases, with 17 bases separating them. The CDR3 spells CASSPEGYQGYGYTF. The CDR3 coding sequence is TGTGCCAGCAGTCCCGAGGGGTACCAGGGCTATGGCTACACCTTC.

The chain links TRBV19 to TRBJ2-2; the D is unclear. CDR1 and CDR2 (germline): LNHDA, SQIVND (reference sequence). Trimming removed 3 bases at V and 6 bases at J, with 5 bases between. The CDR3 contains 12 residues. In DNA, the CDR3 is TGTGCCAGTAGTATTACTTCCGGGGAGCTGTTTTTT. Its protein is CASSITSGELFF.